The 18 T cell receptor beta chains reported below all come from one sample, sequenced in a study of blood T cell repertoires in COVID-19. Repertoires were generated with immunoSEQ multiplex PCR, while TCRdb's copy carries only in-frame clones and drops some. The table lists roughly 150,000 clones, approximately 86% of them singletons. What was sequenced was peripheral blood. Source of these receptors: an elderly woman with active or convalescent COVID-19.

The chain employs TRBV7-7 and TRBJ2-3, with TRBD2 matching over 8 bases. The J segment lost 5 bases and the V segment lost 1 base, leaving 2 bases of the junction unmatched. The CDR3 is 14 residues long. The germline CDR1 and CDR2 sequences are SSHAT and FNYEAQ (reference sequence). The CDR3 sequence: CASSLGSGKDTQYF. The CDR3 DNA is TGTGCCAGCAGCTTAGGTAGCGGGAAAGATACGCAGTATTTT.

The V call is TRBV6-6, the J call TRBJ2-3; 7 bases agree with TRBD2. The germline gives CDR1 MNHNY, CDR2 SVGAGI (reference sequence). The CDR3 loop spans 16 amino acids. V lost 2 bases and J lost 1; bases outside the gene matches: 6. CDR3 amino acids: CASSYDERGGTDTQYF. CDR3 nucleotide sequence: TGTGCCAGCAGTTACGACGAGCGGGGAGGCACAGATACGCAGTATTTT.

The rearrangement joins TRBV6-1 to TRBJ1-5; TRBD1 agrees at 7 bases. The germline gives CDR1 MNHNS, CDR2 SASEGT. V lost 3 bases to trimming and J lost 0 bases; unmatched junction nucleotides: 11. CDR3 length equals 18 residues. The DNA for the CDR3 is TGTGCCAGCAGTGACAACCGACAGGGACTGTATAGCAATCAGCCCCAGCATTTT. Amino acids: CASSDNRQGLYSNQPQHF.

The chain carries TRBV24-1 and TRBJ1-2, with unresolved D. Between the trimmed V and J ends, which lost 5 bases and 0 bases, there was a span of 3 bases. The CDR3 spans 12 residues. Germline loops: CDR1 KGHDR, CDR2 SFDVKD. CDR3 sequence (DNA): TGTGCCACCAGTGCCTCTAACTATGGCTACACCTTC. It is translated as CATSASNYGYTF.

V is TRBV19 and J is TRBJ2-3, with 9 bases matching TRBD1. Germline V CDR1 and CDR2: LNHDA, SQIVND (reference sequence). The V and J ends lost 7 bases and 3 bases, in that order; junction bases with no gene match: 8. CDR3 length: 15 amino acids. This chain's CDR3 is CASKSRTGATDTQYF. CDR3 nucleotide sequence: TGTGCCAGTAAAAGTCGGACAGGGGCAACAGATACGCAGTATTTT.

The CDR3 DNA reads TGTGCCAGCAGCCCCCCAACAGGGGGCACTTCATACGAGCAGTACTTC. It yields the protein CASSPPTGGTSYEQYF. V is TRBV7-9 and J is TRBJ2-7; 9 positions agree with TRBD1. Germline V gene data show CDR1 as SEHNR and CDR2 as FQNEAQ (reference sequence). Trimming at V came to 5 bases and at J to 4 bases, leaving 12 bases not matched to a gene. This CDR3 region has 16 residues. Full variable domain (outside the CDR3, taken from reference TRBV7-9 and TRBJ2-7): DTGVSQNPRHKITKRGQNVTFRCDPISEHNRLYWYRQTLGQGPEFLTYFQNEAQLEKSRLLSDRFSAERPKGSFSTLEIQRTEQGDSAMYLCASSPPTGGTSYEQYFGPGTRLTVT.

The chain joins TRBV19 to TRBJ2-5; 10 bases align to TRBD1. Trimming cost V 5 bases and J 5 bases; bases outside gene matches: 5. Germline CDR1 and CDR2: LNHDA and SQIVND (reference sequence). The CDR3 has 14 amino acids. The CDR3 bases are TGTGCCAGTAGTCGGGACAGGGGATGGGAGACCCAGTACTTC. Encoded protein: CASSRDRGWETQYF. Supplemented by reference TRBV19 and TRBJ2-5, the full variable domain reads DGGITQSPKYLFRKEGQNVTLSCEQNLNHDAMYWYRQDPGQGLRLIYYSQIVNDFQKGDIAEGYSVSREKKESFPLTVTSAQKNPTAFYLCASSRDRGWETQYFGPGTRLLVL.

The rearrangement links TRBV7-9 to TRBJ1-2, with a tentative D call TRBD1 (6 bases). Germline CDR1 is SEHNR and CDR2 is FQNEAQ (reference sequence). This CDR3 has 12 residues. V lost 5 bases to trimming and J lost 8 bases, with 12 bases between them. The CDR3 sequence: CASSPTGLGYTF. CDR3 in DNA: TGTGCCAGCAGCCCCACAGGGTTGGGCTACACCTTC. The variable domain in full, completed from reference TRBV7-9 and TRBJ1-2, reads DTGVSQNPRHKITKRGQNVTFRCDPISEHNRLYWYRQTLGQGPEFLTYFQNEAQLEKSRLLSDRFSAERPKGSFSTLEIQRTEQGDSAMYLCASSPTGLGYTFGSGTRLTVV.

The chain links TRBV19 to TRBJ1-5; D is possibly TRBD1 (5 bases). Trimming shortened V by 1 base and J by 5 bases, and 12 bases separated the two germline ends. There are 15 residues in the CDR3. CDR1 and CDR2 from the germline V gene are LNHDA and SQIVND (reference sequence). CDR3 coding DNA: TGTGCCAGTAGTATAGTGGGCAGGGTTGATCAGCCCCAGCATTTT. It codes for CASSIVGRVDQPQHF.

The genes are TRBV6-5 and TRBJ2-5, with 7 bases lining up with TRBD1. V shed 3 bases and J 7 bases; nucleotides not matched to a gene: 5. This CDR3 contains 13 residues. Germline lookup yields CDR1 MNHEY and CDR2 SVGAGI. The CDR3 is CASSYQTGRTQYF. CDR3 nucleotides: TGTGCCAGCAGTTATCAGACAGGGAGGACCCAGTACTTC.

Written as DNA, the CDR3 is TGTGCCAGCAGTTCCGGGACAGACTATGGCTACACCTTC. Its translation: CASSSGTDYGYTF. The V call is TRBV2, the J call TRBJ1-2; 7 nucleotides align to TRBD1. CDR3 length: 13 residues. Germline assignment: CDR1 SNHLY and CDR2 FYNNEI. V shed 5 bases and J 3 bases; nucleotides not matched to a gene: 3.

This clone was counted a few times. The genes are TRBV5-1 and TRBJ1-6; TRBD1 matches 7 bases. J was trimmed by 9 bases and V by 4 bases; bases with no gene match: 10. Germline CDR1 reads SGHRS; CDR2 reads YFSETQ. CDR3 size: 15 residues. DNA for the CDR3: TGCGCCAGCAGCCTAGCCGGGACAGAACGTTCACCCCTCCACTTT. Protein product: CASSLAGTERSPLHF.

This clone was observed a single time. The gene calls are TRBV2 and TRBJ1-3; TRBD1 agrees at 7 bases. The V gene end was trimmed by 3 bases and the J gene end by 0 bases; junction bases not matched to a gene: 5. Germline CDR1 reads SNHLY; CDR2 reads FYNNEI. The CDR3 loop spans 16 amino acids. CDR3 loop: CASSDPGQASGNTIYF. The CDR3 coding sequence is TGTGCCAGCAGTGACCCTGGACAGGCCTCTGGAAACACCATATATTTT. The complete variable domain, with remaining parts taken from reference TRBV2 and TRBJ1-3, reads EPEVTQTPSHQVTQMGQEVILRCVPISNHLYFYWYRQILGQKVEFLVSFYNNEISEKSEIFDDQFSVERPDGSNFTLKIRSTKLEDSAMYFCASSDPGQASGNTIYFGEGSWLTVV.

The chain is built from TRBV5-4 and TRBJ1-1; weak D call: TRBD1 (6 bases). This CDR3 comprises 15 residues. The ends were cut back, 4 bases at V and 5 bases at J, with 18 bases in the middle. Per the germline V gene, CDR1 is SGHNT and CDR2 is YYREEE (reference sequence). In nucleotides, the CDR3 is TGTGCCAGCAGCCGGACGGGCAGGGGTCGTACTGAAGCTTTCTTT. The encoded protein is CASSRTGRGRTEAFF.

The V and J genes are TRBV19 and TRBJ2-2; a weak D match, TRBD2 (5 bases). Germline values: CDR1 LNHDA, CDR2 SQIVND (reference sequence). The CDR3 length is 15 residues. V dropped 3 bases and J dropped 7 bases, with 15 bases sitting between them. Here the CDR3 reads CASSIRGSVVGELFF. The CDR3 bases are TGTGCCAGTAGTATTAGAGGGTCCGTGGTCGGGGAGCTGTTTTTT. Full variable domain (remainder filled in from reference TRBV19 and TRBJ2-2): DGGITQSPKYLFRKEGQNVTLSCEQNLNHDAMYWYRQDPGQGLRLIYYSQIVNDFQKGDIAEGYSVSREKKESFPLTVTSAQKNPTAFYLCASSIRGSVVGELFFGEGSRLTVL.

This clone was recorded a few times. The rearrangement joins TRBV19 to TRBJ2-6, with 9 bases lining up with TRBD1. Germline V gene lookup returns CDR1 LNHDA and CDR2 SQIVND (reference sequence). The V gene end was trimmed by 6 bases and the J gene end by 3 bases; junction bases not matched to a gene: 3. This CDR3 is 15 amino acids long. The chain's CDR3 is CASRGTGFGANVLTF. Written as DNA, the CDR3 is TGTGCCAGTAGGGGGACAGGGTTTGGGGCCAACGTCCTGACTTTC.

This clone was seen more than once but under ten times. The J gene is TRBJ1-1, the V gene TRBV5-1, with D unresolved. The CDR3 is 13 amino acids. Trimming cost V 2 bases and J 0 bases, with 5 bases left between them. Germline V lookup: CDR1 SGHRS, CDR2 YFSETQ. The CDR3 here is CASSLRLNTEAFF. The CDR3 DNA is TGCGCCAGCAGCTTACGGTTGAACACTGAAGCTTTCTTT.

V usage is TRBV6-6 and J usage is TRBJ1-1; the D gene is possibly TRBD1 (6 bases). The germline V and J ends were trimmed by 2 bases and 1 base, with 8 bases remaining between them. CDR1 and CDR2 from the germline V gene are MNHNY and SVGAGI (reference sequence). CDR3 size: 14 residues. The CDR3 DNA is TGTGCCAGCAGTTACGAACAGGGGAACACTGAAGCTTTCTTT. Translation gives CASSYEQGNTEAFF.